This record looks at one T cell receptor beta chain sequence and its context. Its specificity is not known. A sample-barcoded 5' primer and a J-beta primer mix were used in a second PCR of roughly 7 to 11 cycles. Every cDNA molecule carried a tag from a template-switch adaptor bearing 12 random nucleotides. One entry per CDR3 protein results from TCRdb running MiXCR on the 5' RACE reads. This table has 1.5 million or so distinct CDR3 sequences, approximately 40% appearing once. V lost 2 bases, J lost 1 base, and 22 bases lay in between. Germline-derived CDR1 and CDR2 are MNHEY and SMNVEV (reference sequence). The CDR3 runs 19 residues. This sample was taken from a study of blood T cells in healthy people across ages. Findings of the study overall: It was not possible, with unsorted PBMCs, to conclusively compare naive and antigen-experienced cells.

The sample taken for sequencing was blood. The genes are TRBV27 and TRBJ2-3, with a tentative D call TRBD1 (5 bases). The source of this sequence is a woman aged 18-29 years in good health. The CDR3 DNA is TGTGCCAGCAGTTTAATTACCGCGCTACAGGCCAAGCGCACAGATACGCAGTATTTT. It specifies CASSLITALQAKRTDTQYF.